This TCR beta chain appears in the sequencing data of a study of T-cell reconstitution after alpha-beta-depleted transplantation in children. From germline, CDR1 is DFQATT and CDR2 SNEGSKA (reference sequence). The length of the CDR3 is 15 residues. This clonotype has ten or more counts. An end of the junction differs from the germline gene, which may be a read error. Preparing the TCRbeta library involved the use of unique molecular identifiers. TCRdb processed the PCR reads anew with MiXCR; each CDR3 protein has one entry. The sample carries roughly 350,000 distinct CDR3 sequences, 10% recorded once.

The specimen comprised PBMCs from the stem cell graft donor, sampled from the stem cell graft. This clonotype was sampled from a human donor who donated a stem cell graft to a child with acute lymphoblastic leukemia. This sequence joins TRBV20-1 and TRBJ1-5; perhaps TRBD1 as D (6 bases). CDR3 region: CGASRGGGGNQPQHF. The DNA for the CDR3 is TGCGGTGCATCCCGGGGGGGCGGGGGCAATCAGCCCCAGCATTTT.